These 29 T cell receptor beta chains were sequenced from one sample in a study of T-cell reconstitution after alpha-beta-depleted transplantation in children. The TCRbeta library was prepared with unique molecular identifiers. TCRdb re-called the PCR reads with MiXCR, one entry per CDR3 protein. The sample contains 600,000 to 700,000 distinct CDR3 sequences, 16% of which appear only once. Sequenced here: PBMCs from the stem cell graft donor, sampled from the stem cell graft. These receptors were collected from a human donor who donated a stem cell graft to a child with acute myeloid leukemia.

This clonotype was picked up many times. The gene calls are TRBV20-1 and TRBJ1-2; the D is unclear. There are 14 residues in the CDR3. V was trimmed by 1 base and J by 7 bases, leaving 16 bases between them. Per germline, CDR1 DFQATT and CDR2 SNEGSKA (reference sequence). The CDR3 spells CSARAALPGFGYTF. CDR3 bases: TGCAGTGCTAGAGCCGCCCTCCCCGGTTTTGGCTACACCTTC.

The chain has TRBV7-2 and TRBJ1-1; D unclear. The CDR3 length is 14 residues. V shed 5 bases and J shed 1 base, with 11 bases lying between them. Germline lookup yields CDR1 SGHTA and CDR2 FQGNSA. In nucleotides, the CDR3 is TGTGCCAGCAGCGGACGGCCCAGGAACACTGAAGCTTTCTTT. Amino acids: CASSGRPRNTEAFF.

In its sample, this clonotype was seen many times. This chain links TRBV10-2 with TRBJ1-5; D not certain. The CDR3 consists of 13 residues. CDR1 and CDR2 from the germline V gene are WSHSY and SAAADI. Trimming removed 6 bases from V and 3 bases from J, with 9 bases in between. DNA for the CDR3: TGCGCCAGCAGCCGGACTTACAATCAGCCCCAGCATTTT. It translates to CASSRTYNQPQHF.

Ten or more counts support this clonotype. J is TRBJ1-2 and V is TRBV20-1; D might be TRBD1 (5 bases). Germline V CDR1 and CDR2: DFQATT, SNEGSKA (reference sequence). This CDR3 contains 14 residues. Trimming cost V 5 bases and J 8 bases, with 21 bases left between them. CDR3 DNA sequence: TGCAGTGCTCTGCAGTCCGGGACCCGTATCGGCTACACCTTC. Protein sequence: CSALQSGTRIGYTF.

Ten or more counts support this clonotype. The chain combines TRBV7-2 with TRBJ2-1; D is unresolved. The V gene's germline CDR1 is SGHTA and CDR2 FQGNSA. The CDR3 runs 11 residues. V lost 4 bases and J lost 10, with 8 bases in between. The CDR3 region is CASSSRREQFF. The CDR3 nucleotides read TGTGCCAGCAGCTCTCGGCGGGAGCAGTTCTTC.

V and J are TRBV20-1 and TRBJ2-1; the match to TRBD1 covers 8 bases. From germline, CDR1 is DFQATT and CDR2 SNEGSKA (reference sequence). There are 13 residues in the CDR3. V gave up 6 bases and J gave up 5 bases; unmatched junction bases: 6. This CDR3 is CSAPRDRNNEQFF. The CDR3 coding sequence is TGCAGTGCCCCCCGGGACAGGAACAATGAGCAGTTCTTC.

This chain connects TRBV11-3 to TRBJ2-5; 9 nucleotides agree with TRBD1. The CDR3 totals 15 residues. CDR1 SGHNT and CDR2 YENEEA come from the germline V gene. V shed 5 bases, J shed 4 bases, and the junction held 8 bases outside the gene matches. The CDR3 region has the DNA TGTGCCAGCAGCATCCCCGGACAGGGGCGAGAGACCCAGTACTTC. It codes for CASSIPGQGRETQYF.

The sample holds a few counts of this clonotype. The CDR3: CASSQKGRGPYNEQFF. Written as DNA, the CDR3 is TGCGCCAGCAGCCAAAAAGGGCGGGGCCCTTACAATGAGCAGTTCTTC. This sequence joins TRBV4-3 and TRBJ2-1; D is possibly TRBD2 (6 bases). Germline lookup yields CDR1 LGHNA and CDR2 YSLEER. CDR3 size: 16 residues. V lost 2 bases and J lost 4, with 15 bases in between.

The sample holds a few counts of this clonotype. The chain is built from TRBV6-2 or TRBV6-3 and TRBJ2-5; 8 bases map to TRBD1. The ends lost 7 bases at V and 5 bases at J; junction bases unmatched: 9. The CDR3 is 14 residues long. Per germline, CDR1 MNHEY and CDR2 SVGEGT. The CDR3 DNA sequence: TGTGCCAGCAACCGGGACAGGTCACAGGAGACCCAGTACTTC. It is translated as CASNRDRSQETQYF.

This clonotype has more than one count but fewer than ten. The V and J genes are TRBV9 and TRBJ2-3, with unresolved D. Deletions cut 1 base from V and 0 bases from J, with 9 bases between. This CDR3 contains 15 residues. The germline CDR1 and CDR2 sequences are SGDLS and YYNGEE. The DNA for the CDR3 is TGTGCCAGCAGCGTAATGGGCCTAAGCACAGATACGCAGTATTTT. This encodes CASSVMGLSTDTQYF.

This clonotype was seen ten or more times. The chain employs TRBV5-5 and TRBJ1-6; TRBD1 matches at 7 bases. The junction had 1 base not matched to a gene; V was cut back by 9 bases and J by 1 base. This CDR3 spans 13 amino acids. Germline CDR1 is SGHKS and CDR2 is YYEKEE (reference sequence). Here the CDR3 DNA reads TGTGCCACAGGGGGGTCCTATAATTCACCCCTCCACTTT. Its translation: CATGGSYNSPLHF.

The rearrangement links TRBV4-2 to TRBJ2-2; no firm D call. The CDR3 has 16 residues. Trimming pared 2 bases from V and 4 bases from J, leaving 14 bases between. The V gene's germline CDR1 is LGHNA and CDR2 YNFKEQ. The CDR3 nucleotides read TGTGCCAGCAGCCAAAACCCTTCCCGCGGCACCGGGGAGCTGTTTTTT. Translating it yields CASSQNPSRGTGELFF.

This clonotype was seen at least ten times. This chain uses TRBV20-1 with TRBJ2-3, with 8 bases identical to TRBD2. After removal of 5 bases from V and 2 bases from J, the junction contained 12 bases not matched to a gene. CDR1 and CDR2 from the germline V gene are DFQATT and SNEGSKA (reference sequence). This CDR3 is built from 16 residues. This chain's CDR3 is CSALAPLADSTDTQYF. The CDR3 nucleotides read TGCAGTGCTTTGGCCCCACTAGCGGATTCCACAGATACGCAGTATTTT.

This clonotype was detected a few times. The rearrangement uses TRBV7-6 and TRBJ2-4; possible D gene TRBD1, 6 bases. V was clipped by 5 bases and J by 4 bases, with 15 bases between them. The CDR3 covers 15 residues. Per germline, CDR1 SGHVS and CDR2 FNYEAQ. The CDR3 nucleotides are TGTGCCAGCAGCCCGAGGGCGGACAGTAAAAACATTCAGTACTTC. Its protein is CASSPRADSKNIQYF.

As to this clonotype: This may arise from a read error, as a much more abundant clone is one base away. The chain carries TRBV20-1 and TRBJ1-5; D uncertain. Germline V gene lookup returns CDR1 DFQATT and CDR2 SNEGSKA (reference sequence). Trimming took off 3 bases at V and 4 bases at J, with 16 bases between the two ends. This CDR3 spans 15 amino acids. The CDR3 spells CSASSRGKVNQPQHF. CDR3 in DNA: TGCAGTGCTAGTTCACGAGGGAAGGTGAATCAGCCCCAGCATTTT.

This clonotype was seen a handful of times. V is TRBV5-1 and J is TRBJ1-2, with a possible D match to TRBD1 (6 bases). V was pared by 1 base and J by 6 bases, with 7 bases between. The germline gives CDR1 SGHRS, CDR2 YFSETQ. CDR3 size: 12 residues. CDR3 protein: CASSLQGHGYTF. In DNA form, the CDR3 reads TGCGCCAGCAGCTTGCAGGGGCATGGCTACACCTTC.

This clonotype was picked up a small number of times. The V call is TRBV18, the J call TRBJ1-2; D is undetermined. V was clipped by 3 bases and J by 4 bases, with 12 bases between them. This CDR3 contains 14 residues. Germline lookup yields CDR1 KGHSH and CDR2 LQKENI. The CDR3 bases are TGTGCCAGCTCACCCCGAGACACGCCCTATGGCTACACCTTC. Protein: CASSPRDTPYGYTF.

This clonotype has a handful of counts. The V gene is TRBV7-2, the J gene TRBJ2-7, with 13 bases lining up with TRBD2. V lost 3 bases, J lost 2 bases, and 4 bases stayed unmatched. The CDR3 covers 16 residues. CDR1 is SGHTA, CDR2 FQGNSA, per germline. This chain's CDR3 is CASSFLTSGGTYEQYF. The CDR3 DNA reads TGTGCCAGCAGCTTCCTGACTAGCGGGGGGACCTACGAGCAGTACTTC.

This rearrangement joins TRBV5-1 to TRBJ1-1, with a possible D match to TRBD1 (6 bases). Germline CDR1 is SGHRS and CDR2 is YFSETQ. Trimming left V 6 bases short and J 0 bases short, with 18 bases between. The CDR3 runs 16 residues. CDR3 region: CASKGGTETMNTEAFF. CDR3 bases: TGCGCCAGCAAAGGGGGGACGGAGACCATGAACACTGAAGCTTTCTTT.

This clonotype was counted ten times or more. V usage is TRBV29-1 and J usage is TRBJ2-3; no reliable D call. Trimming stripped 5 bases from V and 0 bases from J, with 6 bases between. There are 12 residues in the CDR3. Germline V gene data show CDR1 as SQVTM and CDR2 as ANQGSEA. CDR3 region: CSVKVSTDTQYF. As DNA, the CDR3 is TGCAGCGTTAAGGTCAGCACAGATACGCAGTATTTT.

This clonotype was counted only a few times. V gene TRBV7-2 combines with J gene TRBJ1-5; TRBD1 might be the D (6 bases). Germline assignment: CDR1 SGHTA and CDR2 FQGNSA. Trimming shortened V by 5 bases and J by 6 bases, and 17 bases separated the two germline ends. This CDR3 is built from 15 residues. The DNA of the CDR3 is TGTGCCAGCAGCATTTACAGGGATTCCCGTCAGCCCCAGCATTTT. Amino acids: CASSIYRDSRQPQHF. Variable domain in full (rest from reference TRBV7-2 and TRBJ1-5): GAGVSQSPSNKVTEKGKDVELRCDPISGHTALYWYRQSLGQGLEFLIYFQGNSAPDKSGLPSDRFSAERTGGSVSTLTIQRTQQEDSAVYLCASSIYRDSRQPQHFGDGTRLSIL.

This clonotype was counted at least ten times. This sequence joins TRBV20-1 and TRBJ1-5; no definite D call. In germline, CDR1 is DFQATT, CDR2 SNEGSKA (reference sequence). This CDR3 spans 14 amino acids. The V and J ends lost 2 bases and 5 bases respectively, with 13 bases between them. This chain's CDR3 is CSARSDLDDQPQHF. CDR3 bases: TGCAGTGCTAGATCAGACCTGGACGATCAGCCCCAGCATTTT.

The rearrangement joins TRBV19 to TRBJ2-1, with 8 bases lining up with TRBD1. V trimming: 5 bases; J trimming: 7 bases; junction bases outside the gene matches: 7. The length of the CDR3 is 14 residues. Germline CDR1 is LNHDA and CDR2 is SQIVND (reference sequence). The CDR3: CASSLRQGTNEQFF. The CDR3 coding sequence is TGTGCCAGTAGTTTGAGACAGGGGACGAATGAGCAGTTCTTC.

CDR3 DNA sequence: TGTGCCAGCAGCGTGGACAGACTAGCCAAAAACATTCAGTACTTC. It yields the protein CASSVDRLAKNIQYF. This chain uses TRBV2 with TRBJ2-4; D might be TRBD1 (6 bases). This CDR3 has 15 residues. The V end was cut by 6 bases, the J end by 0 bases, with 12 bases between. The germline V gene has CDR1 SNHLY and CDR2 FYNNEI. Full variable domain (remainder filled in from reference TRBV2 and TRBJ2-4): EPEVTQTPSHQVTQMGQEVILRCVPISNHLYFYWYRQILGQKVEFLVSFYNNEISEKSEIFDDQFSVERPDGSNFTLKIRSTKLEDSAMYFCASSVDRLAKNIQYFGAGTRLSVL.

This clonotype showed up just a few times. The rearrangement joins TRBV7-9 to TRBJ2-3; D gene uncertain. This CDR3 has 13 amino acids. Trimming took off 5 bases at V and 4 bases at J, with 10 bases between the two ends. Germline loops: CDR1 SEHNR, CDR2 FQNEAQ (reference sequence). The CDR3 nucleotides read TGTGCCAGCAGCCAAGACGTAGCAGATACGCAGTATTTT. Translation gives CASSQDVADTQYF.

In its sample, this clonotype was seen many times. The chain employs TRBV20-1 and TRBJ1-6; D unresolved. The CDR3 has 13 amino acids. Per germline, CDR1 DFQATT and CDR2 SNEGSKA (reference sequence). V dropped 5 bases and J dropped 8 bases, with 13 bases sitting between them. DNA for the CDR3: TGCAGTGCTGGAGGCAAAGGGTATTCACCCCTCCACTTT. This gives the protein CSAGGKGYSPLHF.

In this sample, this clonotype turned up once. A read error may produce the germline difference seen at one junction end. The chain carries TRBV7-9 and TRBJ2-1, with 11 bases that match TRBD2. CDR3 length: 17 amino acids. Germline V lookup: CDR1 SEHNR, CDR2 FQNEAQ (reference sequence). The CDR3 DNA reads as TGTGCCAGCAGCTACATAGCGGGGGGGCCTTCCTACAATGACCAGTTCTTC. It encodes CASSYIAGGPSYNDQFF.

This clonotype was detected ten times or more. The CDR3 DNA reads TGCAGCGTTGAAGATCCCGGCAGGAGTAGGACTGAAGCTTTCTTT. It codes for CSVEDPGRSRTEAFF. This sequence joins TRBV29-1 and TRBJ1-1; D gene ambiguous. Germline CDR1 and CDR2: SQVTM and ANQGSEA. Trimming left V 0 bases short and J 5 bases short, with 16 bases between. The CDR3 is made up of 15 amino acids.

The sample holds many counts of this clonotype. J is TRBJ1-1 and V is TRBV20-1; 7 nucleotides line up with TRBD1. Germline assignment: CDR1 DFQATT and CDR2 SNEGSKA (reference sequence). This CDR3 region has 15 residues. V lost 1 base, J lost 7 bases, and 12 bases stayed unmatched. For the CDR3, the DNA is TGCAGTGCTAGAGTGTCCCGGGACAGAGAATTTGAAGCTTTCTTT. Translating it yields CSARVSRDREFEAFF.